Listed below are T cell receptor beta chains from one sample, sequenced in a study of cytomegalovirus exposure and HLA in healthy donors. Sequencing used immunoSEQ multiplex PCR; TCRdb keeps in-frame clones, though not all of them. The profile shows 200,000 to 250,000 clones, around 82% of them singletons. Sequenced material: PBMCs. The receptor set was obtained from a woman aged 25 to 39 in good health and CMV-seronegative. CDR3s include the opening cysteine and the closing phenylalanine or tryptophan. Each record gives: V gene, J gene, clone size, D gene, CDR3 DNA, CDR3 protein. D genes are given only for firm matches. Size tells how often a clone was seen (once, few, many) or the class of an expanded clone, and some rows leave it out.

V: TRBV4-1
J: TRBJ2-7
size: NA
D: NA
DNA: TGCGCCAGCAGCCCACGGCCGGCGGGCTCCTACGAGCAGTACTTC
CDR3: CASSPRPAGSYEQYF

V: TRBV10-3
J: TRBJ2-7
size: NA
D: TRBD1
DNA: TGTGCCATCGCTTTTTCGGGACAGGGGCTCGAGCAGTACTTC
CDR3: CAIAFSGQGLEQYF

V: TRBV7-3
J: TRBJ2-1
size: NA
D: TRBD2
DNA: TGTGCCAGCAGCTTACACCTAGCGGGGGGGAACTACAATGAGCAGTTCTTC
CDR3: CASSLHLAGGNYNEQFF

V: TRBV7-7
J: TRBJ2-7
size: few
D: NA
DNA: TGTGCTAGCAGCCCAGGGGTCTTAGCGCAAGAGCAGTACTTC
CDR3: CASSPGVLAQEQYF

V: TRBV5-6
J: TRBJ2-7
size: NA
D: TRBD2
DNA: TGTGCCAGCAGCCCGCGACCGGGAGGCCACGAGCAGTACTTC
CDR3: CASSPRPGGHEQYF

V: TRBV28
J: TRBJ2-7
size: NA
D: TRBD2
DNA: TGTGCCACCTCTAGCGGGAGCTCCTACGAGCAGTACTTC
CDR3: CATSSGSSYEQYF

V: TRBV5-1
J: TRBJ1-2
size: NA
D: NA
DNA: TGCGCCAGCAGCTTGGCCCCGGGGGGCGTCTATGGCTACACCTTC
CDR3: CASSLAPGGVYGYTF

V: TRBV2
J: TRBJ1-2
size: NA
D: TRBD1
DNA: TGTGCCAGCAGCCGGGGACAGGGGGCGATTGGCTATGGCTACACCTTC
CDR3: CASSRGQGAIGYGYTF

V: TRBV6-5
J: TRBJ2-7
size: NA
D: TRBD1
DNA: TGTGCCAGCAGGGTAAGACAGGGCGGCTACGAGCAGTACTTC
CDR3: CASRVRQGGYEQYF

V: TRBV6-5
J: TRBJ2-1
size: few
D: NA
DNA: TGTGCCAGCAAATCTATCGGTTACAATGAGCAGTTCTTC
CDR3: CASKSIGYNEQFF

V: TRBV9
J: TRBJ2-5
size: once
D: TRBD1
DNA: TGTGCCAGCAGCGATAGGGGGGACAGGGTCGTAGCCCAGTACTTC
CDR3: CASSDRGDRVVAQYF

V: TRBV7-9
J: TRBJ1-6
size: NA
D: TRBD1
DNA: TGTGCCAGCAGCCCCATCCGGACAGGTAGCTCACCCCTCCACTTT
CDR3: CASSPIRTGSSPLHF

V: TRBV6-1
J: TRBJ1-1
size: NA
D: NA
DNA: TGTGCCAGCAGTCCCAGGGTTTGGAACACTGAAGCTTTCTTT
CDR3: CASSPRVWNTEAFF

V: TRBV5-6
J: TRBJ1-2
size: NA
D: NA
DNA: TGTGCCAGCCACTATGAGGAGGGCTATGGCTACCCCTTC
CDR3: CASHYEEGYGYPF

V: TRBV19
J: TRBJ1-4
size: few
D: NA
DNA: TGTGCCAGTAGTATGGGGCAAGGGGGTGAAAAACTGTTTTTT
CDR3: CASSMGQGGEKLFF

V: TRBV5-6
J: TRBJ1-4
size: once
D: NA
DNA: TGTGCCAGCAGCTTGGCCGACAGCGACAATGAAAAACTGTTTTTT
CDR3: CASSLADSDNEKLFF